The 22 T cell receptor beta chains given below trace back to one sample, sequenced in a study of shared T cell receptors in the human thymus. Sequenced by immunoSEQ multiplex PCR; TCRdb stores in-frame clones only, minus some. The sample includes about 710,000 clones, more than 75% of them seen just once. This sample also belongs to another study, concerning human thymus T cells.

The sample comprised thymocytes. These receptors were taken from a boy under three years old with a congenital heart defect.

The chain couples TRBV5-6 to TRBJ1-2; D unclear. The germline V gene encodes CDR1 SGHDT and CDR2 YYEEEE. The CDR3 sequence is 13 residues long. Trimming removed 5 bases from V and 0 bases from J, with 8 bases in between. The CDR3 protein is CASSRRANYGYTF. The CDR3, as DNA: TGTGCCAGCAGTCGGAGAGCTAACTATGGCTACACCTTC.

The table lists this clone with a count of one. The sample contains more than one DNA sequence encoding this CDR3. The J gene is TRBJ1-1, the V gene TRBV30; 7 bases are shared with TRBD1. V was pared by 5 bases and J by 0 bases, with 12 bases of the junction left unmatched. CDR3 size: 16 residues. CDR1 is GTSNPN and CDR2 is SVGIG in the germline V gene (reference sequence). The CDR3 coding sequence is TGTGCCTGGGATGCGCCGGGACAGAAGGTGAACACTGAAGCTTTCTTT. It is translated as CAWDAPGQKVNTEAFF.

This chain links TRBV28 with TRBJ1-2; 7 positions agree with TRBD1. There are 12 residues in the CDR3. CDR1 is MDHEN, CDR2 SYDVKM, per germline. Germline trimming cut 10 bases from V and 4 bases from J; bases unmatched to any gene: 6. DNA of the CDR3: TGTGCCACCCAGGGGGGATTCTATGGCTACACCTTC. Translating gives CATQGGFYGYTF.

The chain employs TRBV28 and TRBJ1-3, with TRBD1 matching 8 bases. Per germline, CDR1 MDHEN and CDR2 SYDVKM. This CDR3 comprises 17 residues. V dropped 7 bases and J dropped 0; count of bases not matched to a gene: 11. The CDR3 loop is CASKPDREPVSGNTIYF. The CDR3 DNA is TGTGCCAGCAAACCGGACAGGGAACCCGTCTCTGGAAACACCATATATTTT.

A note on this clone: The same CDR3 is also encoded by other DNA sequences in this sample. The chain links TRBV30 to TRBJ1-1; D is ambiguous. Germline-derived CDR1 and CDR2 are GTSNPN and SVGIG (reference sequence). The CDR3 is 13 amino acids. Trimming removed 0 bases at V and 1 base at J, with 6 bases between. The CDR3 spells CAWSVRQNTEAFF. The CDR3, as DNA: TGTGCCTGGAGTGTCCGACAGAACACTGAAGCTTTCTTT.

This clone was recorded a few times. DNA for the CDR3: TGTGCCAGCAGCACGGATGGGGGGACCTACGAGCAGTACTTC. Translated: CASSTDGGTYEQYF. The chain employs TRBV5-4 and TRBJ2-7; tentative D call: TRBD2 (6 bases). CDR3 length equals 14 residues. V was pared by 4 bases and J by 2 bases, with 13 bases between. Germline V CDR1 and CDR2: SGHNT, YYREEE (reference sequence).

V is TRBV29-1 and J is TRBJ2-7, with 8 bases that match TRBD1. The germline gives CDR1 SQVTM, CDR2 ANQGSEA. J lost 5 bases, V lost 5 bases, and 11 bases had no gene match. The CDR3 consists of 14 residues. The CDR3 sequence: CSVNPAGGGDEQYF. CDR3 coding DNA: TGCAGCGTTAACCCGGCAGGGGGCGGGGACGAGCAGTACTTC.

This clone was found once. The V gene is TRBV29-1, the J gene TRBJ2-7; 9 bases fit TRBD2. CDR1 SQVTM and CDR2 ANQGSEA come from the germline V gene. V shed 5 bases and J 3 bases; nucleotides not matched to a gene: 8. The CDR3 runs to 14 residues. The CDR3 spells CSVIAGATIYEQYF. The CDR3 DNA follows: TGCAGCGTTATAGCGGGAGCCACTATCTACGAGCAGTACTTC.

The chain is built from TRBV6-6 and TRBJ1-1, with D perhaps TRBD1 (5 bases). Looked up from germline, CDR1 is MNHNY and CDR2 is SVGAGI (reference sequence). This CDR3 region has 15 residues. V was clipped by 4 bases and J by 2 bases, with 14 bases between them. This chain's CDR3 is CASSSRGGNNTEAFF. The CDR3 DNA sequence: TGTGCCAGCAGTTCGCGGGGGGGGAATAACACTGAAGCTTTCTTT.

This rearrangement joins TRBV7-8 to TRBJ2-5; weak D call: TRBD1 (6 bases). The CDR3 spans 14 residues. Deletions cut 4 bases from V and 5 bases from J, with 14 bases between. The germline V gene has CDR1 SGHVS and CDR2 FQNEAQ. CDR3 in DNA: TGTGCCAGCAGCTCCCCGTCCCAGGGGGAGACCCAGTACTTC. This sequence encodes CASSSPSQGETQYF.

This chain uses TRBV5-1 with TRBJ2-1; possible D gene TRBD2, 5 bases. CDR3 length: 12 amino acids. The V gene's germline CDR1 is SGHRS and CDR2 YFSETQ. Between the trimmed V and J ends, which lost 6 bases and 6 bases, there was a span of 10 bases. CDR3 nucleotide sequence: TGCGCCAGCAATCAAGGAGGCAATGAGCAGTTCTTC. It yields the protein CASNQGGNEQFF.

The chain links TRBV28 to TRBJ2-1, with a weak D call TRBD2 (6 bases). The V end lost 3 bases, the J end lost 3 bases, and 12 bases lay between the germline ends. The length of the CDR3 is 15 residues. The germline CDR1 and CDR2 sequences are MDHEN and SYDVKM. The CDR3 loop reads CASSFPGVFYNEQFF. The CDR3 DNA reads TGTGCCAGCAGTTTTCCGGGGGTATTCTACAATGAGCAGTTCTTC.

The chain combines TRBV5-1 with TRBJ2-2; 16 bases fit TRBD2. There are 18 residues in the CDR3. Losses at the gene ends were 5 bases for V and 7 bases for J; bases not matched to a gene: 11. Germline CDR1 reads SGHRS; CDR2 reads YFSETQ. The CDR3 DNA is TGCGCCAGCAGTTACCCGGGACTAGCGGGGGGGCCTGGCGGGGAGCTGTTTTTT. Its protein is CASSYPGLAGGPGGELFF.

A note on this clone: Different DNA sequences within this sample yield the same CDR3. The V gene is TRBV25-1, the J gene TRBJ1-2; D is ambiguous. Germline-derived CDR1 and CDR2 are MGHDK and SYGVNS. Trimming removed 4 bases from V and 4 bases from J, with 19 bases in between. The CDR3 is made up of 16 amino acids. Here the CDR3 DNA reads TGTGCCAGCAGTGTGGGCGCCACAGAGATGATCTATGGCTACACCTTC. Amino acid sequence: CASSVGATEMIYGYTF.

The chain employs TRBV6-5 and TRBJ2-2; D gene unclear. V was clipped by 2 bases and J by 6 bases, with 7 bases between them. The germline CDR1 and CDR2 sequences are MNHEY and SVGAGI. The CDR3 runs 13 residues. CDR3 coding DNA: TGTGCCAGCAGTTACACATTCCCCGGGGAGCTGTTTTTT. Its protein is CASSYTFPGELFF.

This sequence joins TRBV19 and TRBJ2-3, with D possibly TRBD2 on 6 matching bases. Germline CDR1 and CDR2: LNHDA and SQIVND (reference sequence). Trimming removed 5 bases from V and 2 bases from J, with 17 bases in between. The CDR3 contains 16 residues. In DNA form, the CDR3 reads TGTGCCAGTAGTGTACGGGACTCACCTTACACAGATACGCAGTATTTT. Protein product: CASSVRDSPYTDTQYF.

The chain joins TRBV5-1 to TRBJ2-1; 9 nucleotides agree with TRBD2. With V trimmed by 3 bases and J by 7 bases, 8 bases remained unmatched. CDR1 and CDR2 (germline): SGHRS, YFSETQ. The CDR3 totals 15 residues. DNA for the CDR3: TGCGCCAGCAGCTCCGTCGAGCGGGAGGATAATGAGCAGTTCTTC. Its protein product is CASSSVEREDNEQFF.

This clone has more than one count but fewer than ten. The V gene is TRBV28, the J gene TRBJ1-4; 9 bases are a match to TRBD1. Looked up from germline, CDR1 is MDHEN and CDR2 is SYDVKM. CDR3 length: 14 amino acids. V trimming: 4 bases; J trimming: 7 bases; junction bases outside the gene matches: 4. The CDR3 sequence is CASSSGQGGEKLFF. The CDR3 coding sequence is TGTGCCAGCAGTTCGGGACAGGGTGGTGAAAAACTGTTTTTT.

The rearrangement uses TRBV28 and TRBJ1-2, with 9 positions matching TRBD1. J was trimmed by 7 bases and V by 4 bases; bases with no gene match: 4. CDR3 size: 13 residues. CDR1 MDHEN and CDR2 SYDVKM come from the germline V gene. Here the CDR3 reads CASSSRQGVGYTF. Here the CDR3 DNA reads TGTGCCAGCAGTTCTCGACAGGGGGTTGGCTACACCTTC.

This clone was observed once. V usage is TRBV7-7 and J usage is TRBJ2-1; TRBD2 aligns across 13 bases. V shed 5 bases and J 7 bases; nucleotides not matched to a gene: 8. The germline V gene encodes CDR1 SSHAT and CDR2 FNYEAQ (reference sequence). The CDR3 spans 16 residues. For the CDR3, the DNA is TGTGCCAGCAGCCCCCGGACTAGCGGGAGACATAATGAGCAGTTCTTC. Its protein is CASSPRTSGRHNEQFF.

CDR3 residues: CASSQTGNYGYTF. CDR3 nucleotides: TGTGCCAGCAGTCAGACAGGAAACTATGGCTACACCTTC. The rearrangement joins TRBV6-5 to TRBJ1-2; a possible D gene is TRBD1 (6 bases). The CDR3 sequence is 13 residues long. Trimming pared 5 bases from V and 2 bases from J, leaving 9 bases between. The germline V gene has CDR1 MNHEY and CDR2 SVGAGI.

The chain combines TRBV28 with TRBJ1-4; 10 bases match TRBD1. Germline values: CDR1 MDHEN, CDR2 SYDVKM. The CDR3 runs to 14 residues. J was trimmed by 8 bases and V by 6 bases; bases with no gene match: 6. This chain's CDR3 is CASSWGQGIEKLFF. CDR3 DNA: TGTGCCAGCAGCTGGGGACAGGGGATAGAAAAACTGTTTTTT.